The sequence of this T cell receptor beta chain was determined in a study of circulating CD8 cells and anti-PD-1 response in melanoma. Turning to the study itself: Treatment was intravenous nivolumab at 3 mg/kg every 2 weeks. Study conclusions and caveats: TIGIT repertoires were least diverse, DNEG repertoires most diverse. Some patients were treatment-naive; others were previously treated.

Germline V CDR1 and CDR2: SNHLY, FYNNEI. CDR3 length: 13 amino acids. Trimming stripped 4 bases from V and 7 bases from J, with 11 bases between. Judged by abundance, this clonotype is hyperexpanded. The antigen remains undetermined. Using 15 ng of total RNA, TCR libraries were made with the QIAseq Immune Repertoire TCR panel. TCRdb ran MiXCR on the reads and lists one entry per CDR3 protein. Of roughly 150 distinct CDR3 sequences listed, about a tenth were seen once; the top ten hold 40% to 55%. Sorting of live CD3+CD8+TCRalphabeta+ cells by PD-1 and/or TIGIT gave four subsets. This TCR was recovered from a human donor with melanoma. Sequencing used CD8+ T cells from PBMCs, obtained at baseline or after one month of anti-PD-1 therapy (not recorded which). This chain links TRBV2 with TRBJ2-1, with D tentatively TRBD2 (6 bases). CDR3 sequence (DNA): TGTGCCAGCAGTGTAGGAGGAGGGAATGAGCAGTTCTTC. The encoded protein is CASSVGGGNEQFF.